These 4 T cell receptor beta chains originate from one sample sequenced in a study of T cells in Graves' hyperthyroidism and ophthalmopathy. Amplification of TCR beta CDR3 regions used RNA as the template. RT-PCR in the first round (using the HTBI primer set) targeted the TCR CDR3. Via MiXCR, TCRdb re-called the multiplex PCR reads, giving one row per CDR3 protein. The sample shows roughly 330,000 distinct CDR3 sequences, roughly 15% of them seen only once. Sequencing was done on a sample of blood. The receptors originated from a man aged 25-45 years with Graves' hyperthyroidism.

This chain connects TRBV24-1 to TRBJ1-5; 9 nucleotides agree with TRBD1. CDR1 KGHDR and CDR2 SFDVKD come from the germline V gene. Losses at the gene ends were 2 bases for V and 3 bases for J; bases not matched to a gene: 10. The CDR3 is made up of 18 amino acids. In nucleotides, the CDR3 is TGTGCCACCAGTGATTCCGCCGGGACAGGGTTGGACAATCAGCCCCAGCATTTT. Translated: CATSDSAGTGLDNQPQHF.

The chain has TRBV2 and TRBJ2-7; TRBD1 is a possible D gene (6 bases). The germline V and J ends were trimmed by 6 bases and 6 bases, with 12 bases remaining between them. Germline CDR1 reads SNHLY; CDR2 reads FYNNEI. This CDR3 comprises 12 residues. The CDR3 region has the DNA TGTGCCAGCAGGGTTGACAGGCCCGAGCAGTACTTC. This translates into CASRVDRPEQYF.

The sample holds many counts of this clonotype. The chain joins TRBV7-2 to TRBJ2-2, with D possibly matching TRBD1 (5 bases). V was shortened by 1 base and J by 7 bases, with 13 bases between the two germline ends. CDR1 is SGHTA, CDR2 FQGNSA, per germline. CDR3 length: 15 amino acids. CDR3 protein: CASSLGPGMLGELFF. As DNA, the CDR3 is TGTGCCAGCAGCTTAGGTCCAGGGATGCTCGGGGAGCTGTTTTTT.

At least ten counts were recorded for this clonotype. Here the CDR3 DNA reads TGTGCCAGCAGCTTACAGGAGGGGACCTACGAGCAGTACTTC. It specifies CASSLQEGTYEQYF. This rearrangement joins TRBV11-2 to TRBJ2-7; a possible D gene is TRBD2 (6 bases). The V end lost 2 bases, the J end lost 2 bases, and 10 bases lay between the germline ends. In germline, CDR1 is SGHAT, CDR2 FQNNGV. This CDR3 is built from 14 residues.